This T cell receptor beta chain is drawn from a study of blood T cell repertoires in COVID-19. The CDR3 is made up of 15 amino acids. V dropped 5 bases and J dropped 7; count of bases not matched to a gene: 12. The germline CDR1 and CDR2 sequences are SGHRS and YFSETQ. Libraries were prepared by immunoSEQ multiplex PCR; TCRdb keeps only in-frame clonotypes and omits some of them. This repertoire shows about 57,000 clones, about 80% found once; its top ten account for approximately 3.5%. The chain couples TRBV5-1 to TRBJ2-1; 7 nucleotides match TRBD2. This clonotype was sampled from a man between 60 and 75 years old with acute or convalescent COVID-19. Source material: peripheral blood. CDR3 coding DNA: TGCGCCAGCAGTTTTCTAGCGGCCCTTGGGAATGAGCAGTTCTTC. This codes for CASSFLAALGNEQFF.